These 28 T cell receptor beta chains originate from one sample sequenced in a study of cytomegalovirus exposure and HLA in healthy donors. It was with 60 Vbeta and 13 Jbeta primers that the PCR ran. Clones were read by immunoSEQ multiplex PCR, and TCRdb kept only the in-frame ones, dropping some. The sample has 130,000 to 150,000 clones, over 55% seen once. The specimen was PBMCs. Source of these receptors: a man aged 35 to 55 in good health and CMV-seronegative.

This chain joins TRBV9 and TRBJ2-7; D possibly corresponds to TRBD2 (6 bases). From germline, CDR1 is SGDLS and CDR2 YYNGEE. Trimming removed 4 bases from V and 2 bases from J, with 16 bases in between. The CDR3 spans 15 residues. DNA of the CDR3: TGTGCCAGCAGCCCCCGTAGCGGAGTCCCCTACGAGCAGTACTTC. Its protein product is CASSPRSGVPYEQYF.

The V and J genes are TRBV2 and TRBJ2-1; 7 positions agree with TRBD2. Germline-derived CDR1 and CDR2 are SNHLY and FYNNEI. After removal of 2 bases from V and 6 bases from J, the junction contained 4 bases not matched to a gene. CDR3 length equals 14 residues. The CDR3 loop is CASSEWRELNEQFF. The CDR3, as DNA: TGTGCCAGCAGTGAATGGCGGGAGCTCAATGAGCAGTTCTTC.

The rearrangement uses TRBV6-1 and TRBJ2-3, with 11 bases that match TRBD2. Trimming at V came to 1 base and at J to 2 bases, leaving 2 bases not matched to a gene. The CDR3 is 16 residues long. Germline CDR1 MNHNS, CDR2 SASEGT. The CDR3 DNA sequence: TGTGCCAGCAGTGAAGTTAGCGGGGGGGTCACAGATACGCAGTATTTT. Translating it yields CASSEVSGGVTDTQYF.

This rearrangement joins TRBV7-2 to TRBJ1-1, with D unclear. Trimming cost V 5 bases and J 0 bases, with 10 bases left between them. The CDR3 length is 14 residues. The germline gives CDR1 SGHTA, CDR2 FQGNSA. The DNA of the CDR3 is TGTGCCAGCAGCCCGACCGGGATGAACACTGAAGCTTTCTTT. Translated: CASSPTGMNTEAFF.

Only one count was recorded for this clone. The chain's CDR3 is CASGLSGGYTQYF. DNA of the CDR3: TGTGCCAGCGGCCTATCAGGGGGTTATACGCAGTATTTT. The chain couples TRBV28 to TRBJ2-3; 7 bases are shared with TRBD1. Germline loops: CDR1 MDHEN, CDR2 SYDVKM. The V and J ends lost 8 bases and 7 bases, in that order; junction bases with no gene match: 9. The CDR3 has 13 amino acids.

CDR3 residues: CASSPDRARGYTF. CDR3 DNA: TGTGCCAGCAGCCCGGACAGGGCGAGGGGCTACACCTTC. The chain combines TRBV6-1 with TRBJ1-2, with 8 bases identical to TRBD1. CDR3 length: 13 amino acids. V gave up 6 bases and J gave up 8 bases; unmatched junction bases: 8. Germline assignment: CDR1 MNHNS and CDR2 SASEGT.

V usage is TRBV6-5 and J usage is TRBJ2-3; 8 bases align to TRBD2. The germline V gene encodes CDR1 MNHEY and CDR2 SVGAGI. The CDR3 covers 14 residues. Trimming removed 8 bases from V and 1 base from J; junction bases left unmatched: 5. CDR3 amino acids: CASGRGGGTDTQYF. CDR3 coding DNA: TGTGCCAGCGGACGGGGGGGCGGCACAGATACGCAGTATTTT.

The chain is built from TRBV5-1 and TRBJ2-5; 9 bases align to TRBD1. J gave up 2 bases and V 1 base, and 3 bases lay outside the gene matches. Germline values: CDR1 SGHRS, CDR2 YFSETQ. The CDR3 runs 15 residues. CDR3 DNA sequence: TGCGCCAGCAGCTTGAGGGGGACAGGGCAAGAGACCCAGTACTTC. It translates to CASSLRGTGQETQYF.

The V gene is TRBV2, the J gene TRBJ1-5; 8 bases agree with TRBD1. Germline lookup yields CDR1 SNHLY and CDR2 FYNNEI. The CDR3 loop spans 18 amino acids. V was clipped by 5 bases and J by 0 bases; unmatched bases: 12. CDR3 in DNA: TGTGCCAGCAGTAGGGGACAGGACTATATTTATAGCAATCAGCCCCAGCATTTT. Translation gives CASSRGQDYIYSNQPQHF. The complete variable domain, with remaining parts taken from reference TRBV2 and TRBJ1-5, reads EPEVTQTPSHQVTQMGQEVILRCVPISNHLYFYWYRQILGQKVEFLVSFYNNEISEKSEIFDDQFSVERPDGSNFTLKIRSTKLEDSAMYFCASSRGQDYIYSNQPQHFGDGTRLSIL.

The chain is built from TRBV7-9 and TRBJ2-5; no clear D. Trimming removed 4 bases at V and 6 bases at J, with 9 bases between. CDR3 length: 12 amino acids. Per the germline V gene, CDR1 is SEHNR and CDR2 is FQNEAQ (reference sequence). The CDR3 is CASSSNLKTQYF. CDR3 DNA sequence: TGTGCCAGCAGCTCTAACTTGAAGACCCAGTACTTC.

The V call is TRBV13, the J call TRBJ2-7; 11 nucleotides align to TRBD2. Trimming cost V 8 bases and J 3 bases; bases outside gene matches: 3. This CDR3 is 13 amino acids long. Per germline, CDR1 PRHDT and CDR2 FYEKMQ (reference sequence). In DNA, the CDR3 is TGTGCCAGCGAACTAGCGGGAGACTACGAGCAGTACTTC. Residues: CASELAGDYEQYF.

This chain joins TRBV18 and TRBJ2-2; 10 nucleotides match TRBD1. The CDR3 spans 16 residues. The ends lost 2 bases at V and 6 bases at J; junction bases unmatched: 6. Germline V gene data show CDR1 as KGHSH and CDR2 as LQKENI. CDR3 region: CASSPTTGGIAGELFF. The DNA for the CDR3 is TGTGCCAGCTCACCAACGACAGGGGGCATAGCCGGGGAGCTGTTTTTT.

This clone was counted a single time. The J gene is TRBJ2-7, the V gene TRBV7-2; 9 nucleotides line up with TRBD1. The trim removed 5 bases at V and 2 bases at J, leaving 4 bases unmatched. This CDR3 contains 14 residues. Germline V gene data show CDR1 as SGHTA and CDR2 as FQGNSA. The CDR3 nucleotides read TGTGCCAGCAGCCGGGACAGGGCTACCTACGAGCAGTACTTC. Protein sequence: CASSRDRATYEQYF. The full variable domain, rest sourced from reference TRBV7-2 and TRBJ2-7, is GAGVSQSPSNKVTEKGKDVELRCDPISGHTALYWYRQSLGQGLEFLIYFQGNSAPDKSGLPSDRFSAERTGGSVSTLTIQRTQQEDSAVYLCASSRDRATYEQYFGPGTRLTVT.

This chain uses TRBV28 with TRBJ2-7; 10 bases agree with TRBD2. Trimming took 4 bases from V and 3 from J; bases not matched to a gene: 6. The CDR3 spans 15 residues. The germline gives CDR1 MDHEN, CDR2 SYDVKM. In DNA, the CDR3 is TGTGCCAGCAGTTCCTCTAGCGGGAGAGGCTACGAGCAGTACTTC. It yields the protein CASSSSSGRGYEQYF.

This clone came up a few times. This chain uses TRBV5-8 with TRBJ1-1; D unclear. Germline values: CDR1 SGHTS, CDR2 YDEGEE. The CDR3 is made up of 13 amino acids. V lost 2 bases and J lost 4, with 9 bases in between. CDR3: CASSFAIGTEAFF. CDR3 coding DNA: TGTGCCAGCAGCTTCGCGATTGGCACTGAAGCTTTCTTT.

The rearrangement joins TRBV7-8 to TRBJ2-1, with 12 bases lining up with TRBD2. The CDR3 has 16 residues. Germline CDR1 is SGHVS and CDR2 is FQNEAQ. V lost 5 bases and J lost 4; bases outside the gene matches: 6. CDR3 DNA sequence: TGTGCCAGCAGCCCGACTAGCGGGGGAGGATACAATGAGCAGTTCTTC. Its protein is CASSPTSGGGYNEQFF.

The rearrangement joins TRBV6-1 to TRBJ2-5; D is perhaps TRBD1 (6 bases). The CDR3 is 14 amino acids. The V end lost 2 bases, the J end lost 5 bases, and 12 bases lay between the germline ends. CDR1 is MNHNS and CDR2 is SASEGT in the germline V gene. CDR3 residues: CASSEQDSVETQYF. The CDR3 DNA is TGTGCCAGCAGTGAACAGGACAGCGTCGAGACCCAGTACTTC.

This rearrangement joins TRBV6-5 to TRBJ2-3; the D is unclear. Germline-derived CDR1 and CDR2 are MNHEY and SVGAGI. The CDR3 is made up of 15 amino acids. The ends were cut back, 2 bases at V and 2 bases at J, with 11 bases in the middle. The CDR3 spells CASSYNNPSTDTQYF. The CDR3, as DNA: TGTGCCAGCAGTTACAACAACCCTTCCACAGATACGCAGTATTTT.

The rearrangement links TRBV6-1 to TRBJ1-1; the match to TRBD1 covers 9 bases. Germline CDR1 MNHNS, CDR2 SASEGT. This CDR3 spans 13 amino acids. Losses at the gene ends were 2 bases for V and 7 bases for J; bases not matched to a gene: 2. The CDR3 is CASSERDRVEAFF. The CDR3 DNA sequence: TGTGCCAGCAGTGAAAGGGACAGGGTTGAAGCTTTCTTT.

A single count supports this clone. The genes are TRBV7-9 and TRBJ2-7, with 8 nucleotides matching TRBD1. Germline trimming cut 5 bases from V and 1 base from J; bases unmatched to any gene: 4. CDR1 is SEHNR and CDR2 is FQNEAQ in the germline V gene (reference sequence). There are 14 residues in the CDR3. The CDR3 spells CASSARTGSYEQYF. The CDR3 coding sequence is TGTGCCAGCAGCGCGAGGACAGGGTCCTACGAGCAGTACTTC.

This sequence joins TRBV6-6 and TRBJ2-7, with 7 bases fitting TRBD2. V lost 4 bases, J lost 4 bases, and 10 bases stayed unmatched. Germline V gene lookup returns CDR1 MNHNY and CDR2 SVGAGI (reference sequence). The CDR3 runs 15 residues. DNA for the CDR3: TGTGCCAGCAGTTCGTCCTATGGACTAGGGTACGAGCAGTACTTC. Its translation: CASSSSYGLGYEQYF.

This chain connects TRBV7-2 to TRBJ2-5; D is possibly TRBD1 (6 bases). Trimming shortened V by 0 bases and J by 0 bases, and 8 bases separated the two germline ends. The germline V gene encodes CDR1 SGHTA and CDR2 FQGNSA. The CDR3 is made up of 15 amino acids. The CDR3 nucleotides read TGTGCCAGCAGCTTAGCCGGGACATACCAAGAGACCCAGTACTTC. Its translation is CASSLAGTYQETQYF.

The V call is TRBV29-1, the J call TRBJ1-2, with no clear D. V dropped 3 bases and J dropped 5 bases, with 4 bases sitting between them. The CDR3 extends over 10 amino acids. Germline CDR1 reads SQVTM; CDR2 reads ANQGSEA. CDR3 sequence reads: CSVDGYGYTF. CDR3 coding DNA: TGCAGCGTTGACGGGTATGGCTACACCTTC.

The rearrangement joins TRBV28 to TRBJ2-7, with TRBD2 identical over 9 bases. After removal of 8 bases from V and 4 bases from J, the junction contained 18 bases not matched to a gene. This CDR3 region has 17 residues. Germline V CDR1 and CDR2: MDHEN, SYDVKM. CDR3 sequence (DNA): TGTGCCAGCCACGACGACGAGCTAGCGGGGACTTTTTACGAGCAGTACTTC. Translated, it gives CASHDDELAGTFYEQYF.

This chain joins TRBV9 and TRBJ1-2, with 9 bases aligning to TRBD1. Germline CDR1 is SGDLS and CDR2 is YYNGEE. Losses at the gene ends were 2 bases for V and 7 bases for J; bases not matched to a gene: 9. The CDR3 is 15 amino acids. The DNA of the CDR3 is TGTGCCAGCAGCGTCCGGACAGGGGCCGACGGTGGCTACACCTTC. Amino acids: CASSVRTGADGGYTF.

This clone was detected only a few times. The chain has TRBV10-1 and TRBJ1-1; the D gene is possibly TRBD1 (6 bases). Germline V lookup: CDR1 WNHNN, CDR2 SYGVQD (reference sequence). Trimming took off 5 bases at V and 5 bases at J, with 9 bases between the two ends. This CDR3 has 12 amino acids. Written as DNA, the CDR3 is TGCGCCAGCAGTTTCGGGACAACTGAAGCTTTCTTT. It translates to CASSFGTTEAFF.

This clone was observed a single time. The V and J genes are TRBV6-5 and TRBJ2-4; possibly TRBD1 for D (6 bases). This CDR3 spans 15 amino acids. Trimming removed 2 bases at V and 7 bases at J, with 15 bases between. CDR1 MNHEY and CDR2 SVGAGI come from the germline V gene. CDR3 sequence: CASSYDRTQGNIQYF. DNA for the CDR3: TGTGCCAGCAGTTACGACAGGACGCAGGGGAACATTCAGTACTTC.

This sequence joins TRBV21-1 and TRBJ2-3; the D call in the table, TRBD1, was not verified against the DNA. TRBV21-1 is recorded as a pseudogene. The CDR3 contains 18 residues. As DNA, the CDR3 is TGTGCCAGCAGCAACTGGGGCTTGACGATGGTGAGCACAGATACGCAGTATTTT. Translation gives CASSNWGLTMVSTDTQYF.